This T cell receptor (beta chain) was recovered during a study of T cell responses to AZD1222 COVID-19 vaccine. Broader study findings: Once two AZD1222 doses were given, Spike-specific TCR breadth and depth went up. Close to half of all spike-specific TCRs reportedly target regions of the variants that are unmutated. Females made up more of the donors, who were largely white British, and clonal diversity may have come out too low. Baseline serostatus was positive in only a handful of AZD1222 recipients.

Details on this clone: Its antigen remains unidentified.

Trimming removed 0 bases at V and 4 bases at J, with 12 bases between. The CDR3 is 15 amino acids. In germline, CDR1 is LGHNA, CDR2 YSLEER. Only in-frame clones appear in the TCRdb table, and some are missing; sequencing was by immunoSEQ multiplex PCR. The table shows some 130,000 clones, with about 92% occurring only once. This receptor was identified in an adult in good health. V gene TRBV4-3 combines with J gene TRBJ1-2; D ambiguous. The sample consisted of peripheral blood, taken on day 0 of AZD1222 vaccination. The CDR3, as DNA: TGCGCCAGCAGCCAAGATTCGCAAACGTCCTATGGCTACACCTTC. It yields the protein CASSQDSQTSYGYTF.